This T cell receptor (beta chain) emerged from a study of T cell clonotyping in hematopoietic cell transplantation. Study-wide results and limits: Higher Inverse Simpson Index values in graft donor and pretransplant recipient predicted broader posttransplant TCR diversity. After transplant, recipient diversity fell while pathologically expanded clonotypes grew through day 180. Cells were unsorted, so CD4 and CD8 contributions were not separated. At the given depth, recipient repertoires were over 95% de novo clonotypes.

V lost 2 bases, J lost 5 bases, and 16 bases lay in between. CDR1 is SGHAT, CDR2 FQNNGV, per germline. This CDR3 has 15 amino acids. Note on this clone: The antigen is undetermined.

Data came from immunoSEQ multiplex PCR; TCRdb stores just in-frame clones and leaves some out. The sample includes over 15,000 clones, around 90% of them seen just once. The TCR originated in a man in his forties in good health. Some clones in this sample may be carry-over from other donors' samples. The sequenced sample was peripheral blood mononuclear cells. This chain uses TRBV11-2 with TRBJ2-7; TRBD1 might be the D (6 bases). CDR3 sequence: CASSLTTGQWDEQYF. The CDR3 DNA reads TGTGCCAGCAGCTTAACAACCGGACAGTGGGACGAGCAGTACTTC.